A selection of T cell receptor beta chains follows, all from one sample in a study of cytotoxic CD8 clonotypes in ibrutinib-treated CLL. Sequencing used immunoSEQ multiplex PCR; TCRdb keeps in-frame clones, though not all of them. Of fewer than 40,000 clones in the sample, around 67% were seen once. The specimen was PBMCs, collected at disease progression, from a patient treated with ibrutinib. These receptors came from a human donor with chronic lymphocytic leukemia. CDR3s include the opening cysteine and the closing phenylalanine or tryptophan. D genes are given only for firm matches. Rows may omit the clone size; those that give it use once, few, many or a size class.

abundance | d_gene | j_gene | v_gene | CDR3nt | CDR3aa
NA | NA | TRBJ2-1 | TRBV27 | TGTGCCAGCAGTTTATCCATCCTCTCCTCGTTAGGGGCTGGGCAGTTCTTC | CASSLSILSSLGAGQFF
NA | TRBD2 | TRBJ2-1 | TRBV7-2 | TGTGCCAGCAGCTTAGGGGCTAGCGGAGTCAATGAGCAGTTCTTC | CASSLGASGVNEQFF
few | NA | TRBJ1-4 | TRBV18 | TGTGCCAGCTCACCGCTACACCAAAGAGGGGAAAAACTGTTTTTT | CASSPLHQRGEKLFF
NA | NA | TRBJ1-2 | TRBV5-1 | TGCGCCAGCAGCTTGGTGGTAGGGAAAGGCTACACCTTC | CASSLVVGKGYTF
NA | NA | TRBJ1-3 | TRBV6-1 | TGTGCCATAAGCACGGACAGAGGCTCTGGAAACACCATATATTTT | CAISTDRGSGNTIYF
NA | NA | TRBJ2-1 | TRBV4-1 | TGCGCCAGCAGCCAAGATGTGAGGGAGCGGAATGAGCAGTTCTTC | CASSQDVRERNEQFF
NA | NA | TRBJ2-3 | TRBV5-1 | TGCGCCAGCAGCTTGGAGGGAGGCACAGATACGCAGTATTTT | CASSLEGGTDTQYF
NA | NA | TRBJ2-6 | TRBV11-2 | TGTGCCAGCAGATATACATTACACATAAGGGGCTCTGGGGCCAACGTCCTGACTTTC | CASRYTLHIRGSGANVLTF
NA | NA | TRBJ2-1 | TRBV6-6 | TGTGCCAGCAGTTACTCGGGGCCCTTCAATGAGCAGTTCTTC | CASSYSGPFNEQFF
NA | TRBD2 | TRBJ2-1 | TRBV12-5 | TGTGCTAGTGGTTTTGGTGGGACTAGCGGTAACAATGAGCAGTTCTTC | CASGFGGTSGNNEQFF
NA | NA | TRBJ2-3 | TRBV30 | TGTGCCTGGAGTAGTGGACTTAGCACAGATACGCAGTATTTT | CAWSSGLSTDTQYF
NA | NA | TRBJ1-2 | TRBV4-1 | TGCGCCAGCAGCCAAGAAGGGAAGGCTTTGAACTATGGCTACACCTTC | CASSQEGKALNYGYTF
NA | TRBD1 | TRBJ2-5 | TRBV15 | TGTGCCACCAGCGGAAACAGGGGAGAGGGAGAGACCCAGTACTTC | CATSGNRGEGETQYF
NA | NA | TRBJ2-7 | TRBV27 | TGTGCCAGCAGTTCGACGGGACTCACAACCTACGAGCAGTACTTC | CASSSTGLTTYEQYF
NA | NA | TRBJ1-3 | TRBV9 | TGTGCCAGCAGATCAACAGGGACGGACACCATATATTTT | CASRSTGTDTIYF
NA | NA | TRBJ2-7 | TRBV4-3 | TGCGCCAGCAGCCAAAAGAAGGGTTACGAGCAGTACTTC | CASSQKKGYEQYF
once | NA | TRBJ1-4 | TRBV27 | TGTGCCAGCAGCGGGGACGCCCTAAGGTCCCTGTTTTTT | CASSGDALRSLFF
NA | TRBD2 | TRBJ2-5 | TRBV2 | TGTGCCCGGAGAAGACTAGCGGGAGAGGAGACCCAGTACTTC | CARRRLAGEETQYF
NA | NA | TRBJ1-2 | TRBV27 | TGTGCCAGCAGTTTTGCGATCGGACCCTATGGCTACACCTTC | CASSFAIGPYGYTF
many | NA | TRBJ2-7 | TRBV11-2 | TGTGCCAGCAGCTCCCCCTACGAGCAGTACTTC | CASSSPYEQYF
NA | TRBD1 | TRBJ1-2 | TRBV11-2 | TGTGCCAGCAGCCCGAGACCAGGGGGAGGCAATGGCTACACCTTC | CASSPRPGGGNGYTF
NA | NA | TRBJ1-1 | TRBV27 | TGTGCCAGCAGTTTGCTGGTGAACACTGAAGCTTTCTTT | CASSLLVNTEAFF
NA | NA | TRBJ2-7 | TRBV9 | TGTGCCAGCAGCGTAGGACTAGGTTCCTACGAGCAGTACTTC | CASSVGLGSYEQYF
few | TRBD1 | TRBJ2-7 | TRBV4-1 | TGCGCCAGCAGCCAGAAGGGGACAGCAACCTACGAGCAGTACTTC | CASSQKGTATYEQYF
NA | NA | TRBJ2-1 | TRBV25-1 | TGTGCCAGCACCTTACCGGGAGACTACAATGAGCAGTTCTTC | CASTLPGDYNEQFF
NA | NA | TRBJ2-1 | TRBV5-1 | TGCGCCAGCAGAGATGGCGGGGGCCTCAATGAGCAGTTCTTC | CASRDGGGLNEQFF
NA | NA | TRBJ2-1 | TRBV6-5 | TGTGCCAGCAGTTATGAGCGGCCCTACAATGAGCAGTTCTTC | CASSYERPYNEQFF
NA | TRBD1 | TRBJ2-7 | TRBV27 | TGTGCCAGCAGTCGGTGGACAGGGGACTACGAGCAGTACTTC | CASSRWTGDYEQYF
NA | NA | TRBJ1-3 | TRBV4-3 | TGCGCCAGCAGCCCTGTGGGATCAGGAAACACCATATATTTT | CASSPVGSGNTIYF
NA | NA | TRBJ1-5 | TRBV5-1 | TGCGCCAGCAGGTTGGGAGTTAATAGCAATCAGCCCCAGCATTTT | CASRLGVNSNQPQHF
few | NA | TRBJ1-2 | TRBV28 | TGTGCCAGCAGTCTCCCCAAGGGGGTGAACTATGGCTACACCTTC | CASSLPKGVNYGYTF
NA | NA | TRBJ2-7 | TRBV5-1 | TGCGCCAGCAGGCAGGAGGGAACCTACGAGCAGTACTTC | CASRQEGTYEQYF
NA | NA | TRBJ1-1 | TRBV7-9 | TGTGCCAGCAGCTTACAGGGTCTCGGCACTGAAGCTTTCTTT | CASSLQGLGTEAFF
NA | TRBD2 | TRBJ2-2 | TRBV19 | TGTGCCAGTAGTATGGATGGACTAGCGGACACCGGGGAGCTGTTTTTT | CASSMDGLADTGELFF
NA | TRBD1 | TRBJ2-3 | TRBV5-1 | TGCGCCAGCAGCGCGACAGGGTCGGTGGATACGCAGTATTTT | CASSATGSVDTQYF
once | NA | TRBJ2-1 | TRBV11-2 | TGTGCCAGCAGCTTAACCCTCTGGCCCAGTGAGCAGTTCTTC | CASSLTLWPSEQFF
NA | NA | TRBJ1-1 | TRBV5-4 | TGTGCCAGCAGCGGGGGGGGCACTGAAGCTTTCTTT | CASSGGGTEAFF
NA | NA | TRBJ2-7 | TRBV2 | TGTGCCAGCAGTCTGGACAGATACGAGCAGTACTTC | CASSLDRYEQYF
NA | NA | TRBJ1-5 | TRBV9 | TGTGCCAGCAGCGTAGCAGAACATAGCAATCAGCCCCAGCATTTT | CASSVAEHSNQPQHF
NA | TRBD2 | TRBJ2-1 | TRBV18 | TGTGCCAGCTCACCATGGGGGGGAGGCCTGAGCTCCTACAATGAGCAGTTCTTC | CASSPWGGGLSSYNEQFF
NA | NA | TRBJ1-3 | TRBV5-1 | TGCGCCAGCAGCTTGGACAGGGCAAAGGGAAACACCATATATTTT | CASSLDRAKGNTIYF
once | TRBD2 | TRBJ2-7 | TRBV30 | TGTGCCTGGAAGCGGACTAGCGGGGCCTACGAGCAGTACTTC | CAWKRTSGAYEQYF
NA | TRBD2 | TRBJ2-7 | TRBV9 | TGTGCCAGCAGCGTAGCAGGTGCGGGAGGGGGCGAGCAGTACTTC | CASSVAGAGGGEQYF
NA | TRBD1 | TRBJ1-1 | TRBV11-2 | TGTGCCAGCAGCAAACCCCGGGACAGCGGGAACACTGAAGCTTTCTTT | CASSKPRDSGNTEAFF